This T cell receptor beta chain was profiled in a study of identical twins. Notes on the study in general: A lower insertion count was a feature of abundant cord blood beta clonotypes, with no such feature in memory repertoires. Findings came from cross-sectional statistics, without long-term follow-up of donors. Excess low generation probability was seen in twin-shared out-of-frame alpha sequences.

A remark on this clonotype: Its antigen is as yet unknown.

Template switching added a universal primer site, and cDNA bore unique molecular identifiers. TCRdb re-analysed the 5' RACE reads in MiXCR, keeping a single row per CDR3 protein. The sample lists about 460,000 distinct CDR3 sequences, 12% to 15% occurring once. The CDR3 spans 14 residues. Losses at the gene ends were 7 bases for V and 12 bases for J; bases not matched to a gene: 14. The germline V gene has CDR1 MNHNS and CDR2 SASEGT. The data also belong to a second study, concerning yellow fever vaccine responses in identical twins.

The origin of this receptor is a young woman in good health. What was sequenced was CD4+ T cells sorted from blood. The chain recombines TRBV6-1 with TRBJ2-1, with 8 bases identical to TRBD2. The DNA of the CDR3 is TGTGCCAGCACCCTAACGGGAGGGTTTAAGACGCAGTTCTTC. It yields the protein CASTLTGGFKTQFF.